This record looks at one T cell receptor (beta chain) sequence and its context. The antigen it recognizes is unknown. No qualities accompany the bases; no much larger clone lies one base away. Looking up the germline V gene (reference sequence) yields CDR1 LNHDA and CDR2 SQIVND. The CDR3, from cysteine to phenylalanine, totals 13 residues. Left in the record is the CDR3 DNA by itself, 39 bases read in frame from the first base. At the junction V is shortened by 6 bases and J by 3 bases; bases outside the gene matches: 1. Receptor libraries were prepared by the immunoSEQ multiplex PCR assay. T cell repertoires were profiled by deep sequencing of rearranged TCR beta loci, alongside multiparametric flow cytometry. The source is immuneACCESS, and TCRdb retained only in-frame sequences with V and J called. Part of the clones is not carried over; for the studies checked, unresolved V genes explain less than half of this, and the remainder is unexplained. The sample data list under 75,000 clones, and 85% to 95% of these were observed just once. The biggest ten clones account for approximately 2% of the sample.

The sample originates from a study of lymphopenia after photon versus proton radiotherapy (dated by TCRdb to the late 2010s). In terms of the full investigation: The immunological effects of photon versus proton radiation therapy were compared in patients with gastrointestinal tumors who developed high-grade lymphopenia. The cohort included approximately 22 patients with gastrointestinal tumors who developed lymphopenia after receiving either photon or proton therapy. The goal of the study was to characterize the differences between the two radiation modalities in how they affect the immune system.

Broader findings and caveats from the paper: During treatment, patients who received proton therapy stayed relatively stable, whereas patients who received photon therapy lost naive T cells and TCR diversity and gained effector/memory populations. Across the cohort, a larger post-nadir drop in TCR diversity was inversely correlated with overall survival time among patients who died. Once the lymphocyte count had reached its nadir, the repertoires of photon-treated patients showed oligoclonal expansion, particularly of CD8+ Temra cells, and this expansion drove the decline in diversity. The survival association was examined only in patients who died, and the authors described better survival with proton therapy as a possibility, not as a demonstrated result.

This TCR was sampled from a woman between 40 and 55 years old with cholangiocarcinoma. The material was peripheral blood, obtained from a patient treated with photon-based radiotherapy. The V and J genes are TRBV19 and TRBJ2-3, with 9 bases aligning to TRBD1. Read as DNA, the sequence is TGTGCCAGTAGGGACAGGGGAACAGATACGCAGTATTTT. Its protein product is CASRDRGTDTQYF.